This T cell receptor beta chain appears in the sequencing data of a study of response to subunit inactivated influenza vaccine. CDR1 SGHKS and CDR2 YYEKEE come from the germline V gene (reference sequence). V was shortened by 0 bases and J by 0 bases, with 14 bases between the two germline ends. The CDR3 totals 17 residues. Study-level results: Each seasonal influenza vaccination, the authors suggested, recruits few new T cells.

As concerns this clonotype: Its target is not known.

From the RT-PCR reads, TCRdb called clonotypes with MiXCR, one entry per CDR3 protein. The table includes 650,000 to 850,000 distinct CDR3 sequences, around 13% detected once. The chain has TRBV5-5 and TRBJ2-3; D call uncertain. The sequences come from PBMCs from blood, collected approximately 15 days before vaccination. The receptor was derived from a man aged 50 or older who received an inactivated influenza vaccine. CDR3 sequence (DNA): TGTGCCAGCAGCTTGGGGTATCTGACAACTAGCACAGATACGCAGTATTTT. Its protein is CASSLGYLTTSTDTQYF.